Listed below are T cell receptor beta chains from one sample, sequenced in a study of blood T cells in healthy people across ages. TCRdb re-called the 5' RACE reads through MiXCR, storing one row per CDR3 protein. The table lists around 820,000 distinct CDR3 sequences, more than 20% of them singletons. This same sample was also part of a study on T cells of mothers and their children.

The sample consisted of blood. The receptors derive from a boy younger than 18 in good health. CDR3s include the opening cysteine and the closing phenylalanine or tryptophan. D genes are given only for firm matches. Not every row has a clone size; where given, it reads once, few, many or a size class.

clone size	D gene	V gene	CDR3 protein
few	TRBD2	TRBV25-1	CASSGGGVGEQFF
-	-	TRBV18	CASSPKDTQYF
few	TRBD2	TRBV5-6	CASSLYRGDYTDTQYF
few	-	TRBV6-6	CASSLSSFRGSETQYF
few	TRBD1	TRBV18	CASSPRTGDQPQHF
few	-	TRBV7-2	CASSLAGGGKNIQYF
-	-	TRBV7-2	CASSLLGGTQYF
many	-	TRBV28	CASSLAGSSSYEQYF
few	TRBD2	TRBV28	CASSLLAGDPFEQYF
few	-	TRBV15	CATGAAVTQRIGETQYF
-	TRBD1	TRBV29-1	CSVATGVTDTQYF
-	-	TRBV7-3	CASSLYQNSPLHF
few	-	TRBV12-5	CASGTENEQFF
-	TRBD2	TRBV9	CASSVEAGGNEQFF
once	TRBD1	TRBV11-2	CASSSIGTGKLFF